This paragraph covers one T cell receptor (beta chain) sequence. What it binds is unknown. This entry is derived from a study of OX40 agonist ivuxolimab in advanced cancers. Across the whole study: Patients in dose escalation had liver, melanoma, kidney or head and neck cancers.

Broader study findings: Patients with a partial response at 0.1-3.0 mg/kg had among the lowest clonal expansion. Antigen specificity of clonally expanded peripheral T cells was not established. Expanded clones belonging to CD8+ T cells outnumbered, on average, those of CD4+.

Germline CDR1 and CDR2: MNHEY and SVGAGI. The CDR3 totals 14 residues. Trimming removed 5 bases from V and 1 base from J; junction bases left unmatched: 5. Clones were sequenced by immunoSEQ multiplex PCR, and TCRdb holds only the in-frame ones, with some missing. This sample carries 50,000 or so clones, about 90% of them seen once, and the ten largest clones take about an eighth. Source: CD4+ or CD8+ T cells sorted from blood, taken in a trial of the OX40 agonist ivuxolimab. The receptor comes from an adult with an advanced solid tumor such as melanoma, head and neck, liver or kidney cancer. J is TRBJ2-7 and V is TRBV6-5; 7 bases are a match to TRBD1. The CDR3 reads CASSHGQVSYEQYF. In DNA, the CDR3 is TGTGCCAGCAGTCACGGACAGGTGTCCTACGAGCAGTACTTC.